The T cell receptor (beta chain) described here comes from a study of blood T cells in healthy people across ages. Study-wide background: When template switching was applied, about one barcoded beta molecule was captured per two T cells.

The use of a sample-barcoded 5' primer and a J-beta primer mix characterized a second PCR of roughly 6 to 12 cycles. Per-sample output comprised a minimum of 2.5 million paired-end reads containing CDR3. TCRdb reprocessed the 5' RACE reads via MiXCR and lists one record per CDR3 protein. Among around 1,700,000 distinct CDR3 sequences listed, roughly 28% were seen once. This clonotype was detected a few times. The target antigen is unknown. The study's findings and limits: Considered underestimates were the diversity estimates obtained from one million T cells.

V lost 8 bases to trimming and J lost 5 bases, with 16 bases between them. The CDR3 runs to 14 residues. Sequences were obtained from blood. This clonotype originated in a woman in her twenties or thirties in good health. The chain uses TRBV12-3 or TRBV12-4 and TRBJ1-5, with D perhaps TRBD1 (5 bases). The CDR3 DNA follows: TGTGCCAGCTCCAGAGACAGAAATTATCAGCCCCAGCATTTT. This translates into CASSRDRNYQPQHF.